One and the same sample provided the 23 T cell receptor beta chains below, sequenced in a study of T cells in tuberculosis. The repertoire was sequenced with immunoSEQ multiplex PCR; TCRdb's copy has only in-frame clones and lacks some. The data hold some 49,000 clones, with 90% to 95% observed a single time. As for time point: new active TB diagnosis, blood taken before or within 7 days of starting treatment. The sample in question was PBMCs, obtained at tuberculosis diagnosis. These receptor sequences come from an adult with tuberculosis.

This sequence joins TRBV11-3 and TRBJ2-5; D call uncertain. CDR1 SGHNT and CDR2 YENEEA come from the germline V gene. The CDR3 runs 13 residues. The V end was cut by 1 base, the J end by 3 bases, with 6 bases between. CDR3 in DNA: TGTGCCAGCAGCTTAGTAGGAGAAGAGACCCAGTACTTC. This translates into CASSLVGEETQYF.

The rearrangement joins TRBV30 to TRBJ2-3, with TRBD2 as a possible D gene (7 bases). This CDR3 has 11 amino acids. V was cut by 6 bases and J by 8 bases, with 12 bases left in between. CDR1 is GTSNPN, CDR2 SVGIG, per germline (reference sequence). The CDR3 sequence: CACVRGATQYF. The CDR3 bases are TGTGCCTGCGTTCGGGGGGCTACGCAGTATTTT.

This chain joins TRBV30 and TRBJ2-5; D not resolved. V was shortened by 0 bases and J by 3 bases, with 8 bases between the two germline ends. This CDR3 is built from 13 residues. The germline CDR1 and CDR2 sequences are GTSNPN and SVGIG (reference sequence). CDR3 in amino acids: CAWSVRTEETQYF. CDR3 coding DNA: TGTGCCTGGAGTGTCCGAACGGAAGAGACCCAGTACTTC.

The rearrangement uses TRBV30 and TRBJ1-1; 9 nucleotides match TRBD1. With 4 bases clipped from V and 0 bases from J, the junction kept 6 bases outside the gene matches. The CDR3 is made up of 15 amino acids. From germline, CDR1 is GTSNPN and CDR2 SVGIG (reference sequence). The CDR3 coding sequence is TGTGCCTGGATCGGGACAGGGCACATGAACACTGAAGCTTTCTTT. It translates to CAWIGTGHMNTEAFF.

The rearrangement joins TRBV15 to TRBJ1-4; D uncertain. CDR1 and CDR2 from the germline V gene are LNHNV and YYDKDF (reference sequence). The ends were cut back, 2 bases at V and 4 bases at J, with 8 bases in the middle. The CDR3 totals 14 residues. The chain's CDR3 is CATSRTSSNEKLFF. Here the CDR3 DNA reads TGTGCCACCAGCAGAACCTCTAGTAATGAAAAACTGTTTTTT. The whole variable domain, filled in from reference TRBV15 and TRBJ1-4, reads DAMVIQNPRYQVTQFGKPVTLSCSQTLNHNVMYWYQQKSSQAPKLLFHYYDKDFNNEADTPDNFQSRRPNTSFCFLDIRSPGLGDTAMYLCATSRTSSNEKLFFGSGTQLSVL.

The chain employs TRBV18 and TRBJ1-1; 9 bases align to TRBD1. The CDR3 runs 16 residues. With V trimmed by 3 bases and J by 5 bases, 10 bases remained unmatched. Germline V gives CDR1 KGHSH, CDR2 LQKENI. The chain's CDR3 is CASSPKPGQGLTEAFF. The CDR3 DNA reads as TGTGCCAGCTCACCGAAACCGGGACAGGGATTGACTGAAGCTTTCTTT.

The chain carries TRBV19 and TRBJ1-4; a possible D gene is TRBD1 (6 bases). Germline CDR1 reads LNHDA; CDR2 reads SQIVND (reference sequence). This CDR3 spans 14 amino acids. Trimming removed 5 bases at V and 2 bases at J, with 9 bases between. The CDR3 coding sequence is TGTGCCAGTAGTCAGGGGCGGACTAATGAAAAACTGTTTTTT. Translated, it gives CASSQGRTNEKLFF.

The table lists this clone with a count of one. This chain joins TRBV30 and TRBJ1-2, with D unclear. Germline assignment: CDR1 GTSNPN and CDR2 SVGIG (reference sequence). CDR3 length equals 14 residues. Deletions cut 5 bases from V and 0 bases from J, with 13 bases between. The CDR3 is CAWDQYDSNYGYTF. CDR3 nucleotides: TGTGCCTGGGATCAATATGACTCTAACTATGGCTACACCTTC.

This sequence joins TRBV30 and TRBJ2-7; 8 bases are a match to TRBD1. The V gene end was trimmed by 2 bases and the J gene end by 7 bases; junction bases not matched to a gene: 7. This CDR3 has 13 residues. Per the germline V gene, CDR1 is GTSNPN and CDR2 is SVGIG (reference sequence). The DNA of the CDR3 is TGTGCCTGGAGTTCGGGACAGGTTGCTGAGCAGTACTTC. Protein: CAWSSGQVAEQYF.

V gene TRBV30 combines with J gene TRBJ1-1; D is undetermined. Germline values: CDR1 GTSNPN, CDR2 SVGIG (reference sequence). The V end lost 1 base, the J end lost 11 bases, and 11 bases lay between the germline ends. This CDR3 has 11 amino acids. For the CDR3, the DNA is TGTGCCTGGAGTGGTGCCCAGAGGGCTTTCTTT. This encodes CAWSGAQRAFF. The full variable domain, its missing parts supplied by reference TRBV30 and TRBJ1-1, is SQTIHQWPATLVQPVGSPLSLECTVEGTSNPNLYWYRQAAGRGLQLLFYSVGIGQISSEVPQNLSASRPQDRQFILSSKKLLLSDSGFYLCAWSGAQRAFFGQGTRLTVV.

The chain has TRBV28 and TRBJ1-2, with 8 positions matching TRBD1. Germline CDR1 is MDHEN and CDR2 is SYDVKM. The V segment lost 6 bases and the J segment 7 bases; nucleotides outside the gene matches: 16. The CDR3 loop spans 16 amino acids. The CDR3 loop is CASSLEIRGRLGGYTF. The CDR3 region has the DNA TGTGCCAGCAGCCTTGAAATCAGGGGGCGCCTAGGTGGCTACACCTTC.

The table lists this clone with a few counts. The rearrangement joins TRBV11-2 to TRBJ2-2; TRBD1 might be the D (6 bases). With 3 bases removed from V and 1 base from J, the gap between germline ends came to 9 bases. The length of the CDR3 is 15 residues. The V gene's germline CDR1 is SGHAT and CDR2 FQNNGV. The CDR3 region is CASSFSDRNTGELFF. The CDR3 DNA sequence: TGTGCCAGCAGCTTTTCGGACAGGAACACCGGGGAGCTGTTTTTT.

The gene calls are TRBV30 and TRBJ2-7; 11 bases map to TRBD1. CDR1 and CDR2 (germline): GTSNPN, SVGIG (reference sequence). V was pared by 2 bases and J by 5 bases, with 8 bases of the junction left unmatched. The CDR3 length is 15 residues. CDR3 DNA: TGTGCCTGGAGTCCCGGACAGGGGGCGAGGGACGAGCAGTACTTC. It yields the protein CAWSPGQGARDEQYF. Complete variable domain (other parts from reference TRBV30 and TRBJ2-7): SQTIHQWPATLVQPVGSPLSLECTVEGTSNPNLYWYRQAAGRGLQLLFYSVGIGQISSEVPQNLSASRPQDRQFILSSKKLLLSDSGFYLCAWSPGQGARDEQYFGPGTRLTVT.

This chain links TRBV13 with TRBJ2-5; TRBD1 agrees at 7 bases. Germline values: CDR1 PRHDT, CDR2 FYEKMQ (reference sequence). Unmatched junction bases numbered 9, after V lost 6 bases and J lost 5 bases. The CDR3 extends over 14 amino acids. The CDR3 nucleotides are TGTGCCAGCAGACTGACAGGGAGAGAGGAGACCCAGTACTTC. The encoded protein is CASRLTGREETQYF.

V is TRBV5-1 and J is TRBJ1-3; no clear D gene. V lost 5 bases, J lost 0 bases, and 9 bases lay in between. This CDR3 has 14 amino acids. CDR1 and CDR2 (germline): SGHRS, YFSETQ. This CDR3 is CASRAGLSGNTIYF. The CDR3 DNA reads TGCGCCAGCAGAGCAGGCCTCTCTGGAAACACCATATATTTT.

The genes are TRBV5-1 and TRBJ1-2; 8 nucleotides line up with TRBD1. V dropped 0 bases and J dropped 4; count of bases not matched to a gene: 8. Germline-derived CDR1 and CDR2 are SGHRS and YFSETQ. This CDR3 comprises 16 residues. The CDR3 nucleotides read TGCGCCAGCAGCTTGGGGGAATCAGGGGGCCTCTATGGCTACACCTTC. Translated: CASSLGESGGLYGYTF.

This chain links TRBV5-1 with TRBJ2-2; D possibly corresponds to TRBD1 (6 bases). The CDR3 runs 15 residues. CDR1 is SGHRS and CDR2 is YFSETQ in the germline V gene. V was pared by 3 bases and J by 4 bases, with 13 bases between. CDR3 loop: CASSSTGSGTGELFF. The CDR3 nucleotides read TGCGCCAGCAGCTCGACAGGCTCGGGCACCGGGGAGCTGTTTTTT.

The gene calls are TRBV28 and TRBJ1-1; maybe TRBD1 (6 bases). The CDR3 runs to 15 residues. Germline loops: CDR1 MDHEN, CDR2 SYDVKM. V lost 6 bases and J 1 base, leaving 15 bases between the germline ends. The CDR3 reads CASSPTGHQNTEAFF. CDR3 sequence (DNA): TGTGCCAGCAGCCCGACGGGACATCAGAACACTGAAGCTTTCTTT.

CDR3 amino acids: CASSPGQGVSLTGELFF. As DNA, the CDR3 is TGTGCCAGCAGCCCGGGACAGGGCGTTTCCCTAACCGGGGAGCTGTTTTTT. V is TRBV7-9 and J is TRBJ2-2, with 9 positions matching TRBD1. Germline V lookup: CDR1 SEHNR, CDR2 FQNEAQ (reference sequence). CDR3 length: 17 amino acids. J lost 5 bases, V lost 5 bases, and 12 bases had no gene match.

V and J are TRBV7-9 and TRBJ2-7; 8 bases map to TRBD1. Trimming removed 3 bases from V and 2 bases from J; junction bases left unmatched: 3. The CDR3 extends over 14 amino acids. Germline-derived CDR1 and CDR2 are SEHNR and FQNEAQ (reference sequence). The CDR3 region has the DNA TGTGCCAGCAGCTTCCTGGACAGGGCCTACGAGCAGTACTTC. Protein: CASSFLDRAYEQYF.

CDR3 amino acids: CASSFSPQGSYNEQFF. DNA for the CDR3: TGTGCCAGCAGTTTCTCCCCACAGGGCTCCTACAATGAGCAGTTCTTC. J is TRBJ2-1 and V is TRBV27; D is possibly TRBD1 (6 bases). The V gene lost 3 bases and the J gene lost 0 bases, with 12 bases spanning the gap. Germline CDR1 is MNHEY and CDR2 is SMNVEV (reference sequence). This CDR3 contains 16 residues.

This clone appeared once. This chain joins TRBV28 and TRBJ2-1; D gene unclear. With 5 bases removed from V and 4 bases from J, the gap between germline ends came to 6 bases. There are 12 residues in the CDR3. Germline CDR1 is MDHEN and CDR2 is SYDVKM. Here the CDR3 reads CASSPSYNEQFF. CDR3 nucleotides: TGTGCCAGCAGTCCCTCGTACAATGAGCAGTTCTTC.

The chain combines TRBV4-3 with TRBJ2-7; no firm D call. V gave up 1 base and J gave up 4 bases, with 14 bases separating them. The CDR3 runs to 15 residues. Germline V gene data show CDR1 as LGHNA and CDR2 as YSLEER. The CDR3 reads CASSQGSDPVYEQYF. CDR3 DNA: TGCGCCAGCAGCCAAGGTTCCGATCCAGTTTACGAGCAGTACTTC.